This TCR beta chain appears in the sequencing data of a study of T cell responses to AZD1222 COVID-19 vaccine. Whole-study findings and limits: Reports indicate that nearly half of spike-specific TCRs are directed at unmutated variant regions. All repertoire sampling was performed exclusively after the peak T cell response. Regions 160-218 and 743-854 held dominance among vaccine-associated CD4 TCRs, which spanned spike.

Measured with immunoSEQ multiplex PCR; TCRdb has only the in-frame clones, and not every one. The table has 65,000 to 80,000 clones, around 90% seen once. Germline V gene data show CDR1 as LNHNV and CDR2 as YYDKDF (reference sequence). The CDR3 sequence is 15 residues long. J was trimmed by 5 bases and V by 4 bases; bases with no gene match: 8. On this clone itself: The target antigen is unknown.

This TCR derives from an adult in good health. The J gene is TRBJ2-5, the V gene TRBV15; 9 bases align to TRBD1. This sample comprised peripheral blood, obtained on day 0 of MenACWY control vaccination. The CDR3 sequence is CATSKTTGGAETQYF. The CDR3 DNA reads TGTGCCACCAGCAAGACAACAGGGGGCGCGGAGACCCAGTACTTC.